This section outlines one T cell receptor beta chain sequence together with its context. The V and J ends lost 0 bases and 5 bases respectively, with 12 bases between them. Per the germline V gene, CDR1 is KGHDR and CDR2 is SFDVKD. This CDR3 is built from 15 residues. This record comes from a study of blood T cell repertoires in COVID-19. Profiled with immunoSEQ multiplex PCR; TCRdb holds only in-frame clones, not every one. The table has about 50,000 clones, 85% to 95% seen once. This chain joins TRBV24-1 and TRBJ2-5, with D perhaps TRBD2 (6 bases). The specimen was peripheral blood. The clonotype originates from a human donor in a cohort sampled during active COVID-19. CDR3 DNA: TGTGCCACCAGTGATTTGGGAGGGGTCGAGGAGACCCAGTACTTC. This translates into CATSDLGGVEETQYF.